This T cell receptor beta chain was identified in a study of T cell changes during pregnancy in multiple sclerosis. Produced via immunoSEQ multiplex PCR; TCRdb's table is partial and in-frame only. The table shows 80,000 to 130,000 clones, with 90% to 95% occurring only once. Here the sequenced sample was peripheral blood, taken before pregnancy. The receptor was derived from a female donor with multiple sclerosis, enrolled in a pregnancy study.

This CDR3 is CASSDTTRDRNYGYTF. The CDR3 DNA is TGTGCCAGCAGTGACACTACTCGGGACAGGAACTATGGCTACACCTTC. J is TRBJ1-2 and V is TRBV6-4, with 8 bases that match TRBD1. Germline V gives CDR1 MRHNA, CDR2 SNTAGT. J gave up 2 bases and V 2 bases, and 7 bases lay outside the gene matches. The CDR3 extends over 16 amino acids.